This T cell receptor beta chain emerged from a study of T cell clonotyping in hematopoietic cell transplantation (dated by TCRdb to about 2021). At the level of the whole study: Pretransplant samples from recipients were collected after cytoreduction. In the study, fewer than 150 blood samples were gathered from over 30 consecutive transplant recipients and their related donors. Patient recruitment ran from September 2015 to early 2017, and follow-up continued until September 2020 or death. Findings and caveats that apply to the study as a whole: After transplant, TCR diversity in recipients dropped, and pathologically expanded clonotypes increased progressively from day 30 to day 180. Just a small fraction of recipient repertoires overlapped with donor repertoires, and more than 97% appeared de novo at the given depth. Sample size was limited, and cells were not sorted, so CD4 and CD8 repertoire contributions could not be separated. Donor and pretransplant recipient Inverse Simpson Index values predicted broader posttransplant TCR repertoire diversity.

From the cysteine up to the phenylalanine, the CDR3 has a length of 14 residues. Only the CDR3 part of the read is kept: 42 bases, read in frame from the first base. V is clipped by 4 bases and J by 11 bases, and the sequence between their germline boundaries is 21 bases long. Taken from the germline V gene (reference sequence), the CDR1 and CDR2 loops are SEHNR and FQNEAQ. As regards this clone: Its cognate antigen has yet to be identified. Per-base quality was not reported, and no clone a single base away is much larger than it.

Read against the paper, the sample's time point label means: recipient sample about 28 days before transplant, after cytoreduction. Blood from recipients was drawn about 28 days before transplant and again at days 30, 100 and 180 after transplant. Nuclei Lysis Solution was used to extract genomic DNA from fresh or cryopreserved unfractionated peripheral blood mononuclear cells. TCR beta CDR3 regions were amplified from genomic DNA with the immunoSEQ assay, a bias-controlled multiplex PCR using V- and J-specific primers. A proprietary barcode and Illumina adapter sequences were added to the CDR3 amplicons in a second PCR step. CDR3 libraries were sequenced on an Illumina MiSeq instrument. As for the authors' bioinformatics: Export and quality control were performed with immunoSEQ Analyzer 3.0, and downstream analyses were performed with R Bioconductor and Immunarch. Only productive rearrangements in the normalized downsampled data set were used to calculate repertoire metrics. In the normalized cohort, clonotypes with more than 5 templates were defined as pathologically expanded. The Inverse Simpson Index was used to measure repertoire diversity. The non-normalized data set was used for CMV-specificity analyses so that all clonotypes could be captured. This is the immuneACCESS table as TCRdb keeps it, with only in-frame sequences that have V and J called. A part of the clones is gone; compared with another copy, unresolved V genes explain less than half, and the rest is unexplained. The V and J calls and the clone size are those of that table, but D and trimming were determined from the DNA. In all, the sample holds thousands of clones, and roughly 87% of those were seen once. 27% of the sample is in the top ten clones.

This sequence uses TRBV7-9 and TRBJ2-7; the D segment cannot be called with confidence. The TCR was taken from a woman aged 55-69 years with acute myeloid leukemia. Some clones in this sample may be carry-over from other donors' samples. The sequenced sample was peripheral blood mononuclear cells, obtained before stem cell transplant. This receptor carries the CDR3 CASSSATRPGLEYF. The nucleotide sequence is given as TGTGCCAGCAGCTCCGCAACCCGACCGGGCCTAGAGTACTTC.